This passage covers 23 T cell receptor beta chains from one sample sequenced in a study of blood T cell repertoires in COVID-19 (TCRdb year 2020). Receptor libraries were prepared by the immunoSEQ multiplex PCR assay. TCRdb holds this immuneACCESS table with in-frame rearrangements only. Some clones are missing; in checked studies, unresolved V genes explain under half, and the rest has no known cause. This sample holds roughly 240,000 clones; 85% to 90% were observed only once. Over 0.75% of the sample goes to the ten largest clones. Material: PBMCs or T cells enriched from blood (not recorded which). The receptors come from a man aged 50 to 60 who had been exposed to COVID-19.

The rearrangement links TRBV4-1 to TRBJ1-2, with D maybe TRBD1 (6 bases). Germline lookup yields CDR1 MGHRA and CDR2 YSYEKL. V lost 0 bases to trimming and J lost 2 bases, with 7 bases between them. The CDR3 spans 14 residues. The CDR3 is CASSQEGANYGYTF. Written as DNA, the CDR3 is TGCGCCAGCAGCCAAGAGGGGGCGAACTATGGCTACACCTTC.

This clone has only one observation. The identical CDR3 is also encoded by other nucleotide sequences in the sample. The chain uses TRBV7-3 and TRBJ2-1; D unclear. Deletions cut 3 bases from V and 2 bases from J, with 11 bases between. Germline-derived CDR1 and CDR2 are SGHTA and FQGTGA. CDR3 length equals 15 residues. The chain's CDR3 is CASSFTGGPYNEQFF. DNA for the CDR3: TGTGCCAGCAGCTTCACCGGCGGTCCCTACAATGAGCAGTTCTTC.

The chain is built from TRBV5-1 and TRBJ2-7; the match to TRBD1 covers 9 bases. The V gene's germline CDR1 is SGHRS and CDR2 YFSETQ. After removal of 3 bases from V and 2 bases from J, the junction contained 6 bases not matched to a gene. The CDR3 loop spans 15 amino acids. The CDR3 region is CASSWGQGDTYEQYV. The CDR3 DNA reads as TGCGCCAGCAGCTGGGGACAGGGAGATACCTACGAGCAGTACGTC.

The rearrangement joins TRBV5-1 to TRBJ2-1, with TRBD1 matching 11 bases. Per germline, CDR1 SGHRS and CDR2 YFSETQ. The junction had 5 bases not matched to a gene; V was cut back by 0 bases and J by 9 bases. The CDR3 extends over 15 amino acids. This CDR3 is CASSLERTGGFEQFF. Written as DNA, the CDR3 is TGCGCCAGCAGCTTGGAACGGACAGGGGGCTTTGAGCAGTTCTTC.

In DNA, the CDR3 is TGTGCCAGCTCACCACCGTTAAAGGGGAAGGTTCAGCCCCAGCATTTT. It yields the protein CASSPPLKGKVQPQHF. The J gene is TRBJ1-5, the V gene TRBV18; D possibly corresponds to TRBD1 (5 bases). V lost 0 bases and J 6 bases, leaving 15 bases between the germline ends. Looked up from germline, CDR1 is KGHSH and CDR2 is LQKENI. The CDR3 length is 16 residues. Looking up the rest from reference TRBV18 and TRBJ1-5 gives the full variable domain: NAGVMQNPRHLVRRRGQEARLRCSPMKGHSHVYWYRQLPEEGLKFMVYLQKENIIDESGMPKERFSAEFPKEGPSILRIQQVVRGDSAAYFCASSPPLKGKVQPQHFGDGTRLSIL.

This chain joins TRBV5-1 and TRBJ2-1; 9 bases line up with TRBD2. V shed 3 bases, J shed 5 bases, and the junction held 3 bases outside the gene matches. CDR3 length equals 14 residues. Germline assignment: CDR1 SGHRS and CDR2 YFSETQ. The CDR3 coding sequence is TGCGCCAGCAGCTGGCGGGGGGGCAACAATGAGCAGTTCTTC. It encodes CASSWRGGNNEQFF.

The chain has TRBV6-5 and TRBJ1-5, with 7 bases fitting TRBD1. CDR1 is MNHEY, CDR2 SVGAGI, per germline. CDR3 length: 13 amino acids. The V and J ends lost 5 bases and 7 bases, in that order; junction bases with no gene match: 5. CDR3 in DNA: TGTGCCAGCAGTCGACAGGGTGAGCAGCCCCAGCATTTT. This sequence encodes CASSRQGEQPQHF.

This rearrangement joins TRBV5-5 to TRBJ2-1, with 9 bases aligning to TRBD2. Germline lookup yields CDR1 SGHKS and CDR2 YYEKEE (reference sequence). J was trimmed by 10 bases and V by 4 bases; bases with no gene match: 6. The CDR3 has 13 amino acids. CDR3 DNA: TGTGCCAGCAGCCTGGGACTAGCAGGCGAGCAGTTCTTC. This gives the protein CASSLGLAGEQFF.

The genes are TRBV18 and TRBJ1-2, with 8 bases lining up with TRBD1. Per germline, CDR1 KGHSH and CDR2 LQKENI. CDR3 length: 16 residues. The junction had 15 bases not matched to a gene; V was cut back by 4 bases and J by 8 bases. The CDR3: CASSLFTPGGKEGYTF. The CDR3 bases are TGTGCCAGCTCACTATTCACCCCAGGGGGCAAGGAGGGCTACACCTTC.

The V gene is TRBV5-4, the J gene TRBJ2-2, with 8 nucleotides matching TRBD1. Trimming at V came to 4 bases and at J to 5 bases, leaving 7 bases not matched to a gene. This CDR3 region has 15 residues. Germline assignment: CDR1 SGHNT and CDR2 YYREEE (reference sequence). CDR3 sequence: CASSRDRGTTGELFF. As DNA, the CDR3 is TGTGCCAGCAGCCGAGACAGGGGAACGACCGGGGAGCTGTTTTTT.

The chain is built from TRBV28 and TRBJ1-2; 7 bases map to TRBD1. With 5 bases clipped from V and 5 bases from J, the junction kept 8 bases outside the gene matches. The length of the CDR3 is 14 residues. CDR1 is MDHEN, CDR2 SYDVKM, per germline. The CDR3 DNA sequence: TGTGCCAGCAGTCGGGCAGGGGGAGGATATGGCTACACCTTC. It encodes CASSRAGGGYGYTF.

CDR3 loop: CASSPGQGLQETQYF. In nucleotides, the CDR3 is TGTGCCAGCTCCCCAGGACAGGGCCTCCAAGAGACCCAGTACTTC. The chain employs TRBV18 and TRBJ2-5; 8 bases agree with TRBD1. In germline, CDR1 is KGHSH, CDR2 LQKENI. The CDR3 runs 15 residues. The J segment lost 1 base and the V segment lost 6 bases, leaving 7 bases of the junction unmatched.

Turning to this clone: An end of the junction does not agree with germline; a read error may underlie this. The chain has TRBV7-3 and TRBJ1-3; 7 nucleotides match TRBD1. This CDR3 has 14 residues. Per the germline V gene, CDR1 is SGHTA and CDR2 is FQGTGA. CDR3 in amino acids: CASSLTGSGNTIYF. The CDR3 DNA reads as TGTGCCAGCAGCTTGACAGGGTCTGGGAACACCATATATTTT.

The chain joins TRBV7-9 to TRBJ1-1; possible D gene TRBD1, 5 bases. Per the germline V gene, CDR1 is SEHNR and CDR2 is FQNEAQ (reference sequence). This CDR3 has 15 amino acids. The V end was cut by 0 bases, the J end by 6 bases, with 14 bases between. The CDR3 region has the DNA TGTGCCAGCAGCTTAGCCCAGGGCAGGTCCCCTGAAGCTTTCTTT. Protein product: CASSLAQGRSPEAFF.

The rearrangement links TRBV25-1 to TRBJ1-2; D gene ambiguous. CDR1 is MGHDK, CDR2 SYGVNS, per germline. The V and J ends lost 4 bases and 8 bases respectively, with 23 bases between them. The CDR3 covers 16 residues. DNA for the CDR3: TGTGCCAGCAGTGGACTGACGTACGAGGGCCTTTGGGGCTACACCTTC. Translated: CASSGLTYEGLWGYTF.

The CDR3 DNA follows: TGCGCCAGCAGAGGGGCGGGGATCTTCACAGATACGCAGTATTTT. It codes for CASRGAGIFTDTQYF. The chain combines TRBV5-1 with TRBJ2-3; maybe TRBD2 (6 bases). V was clipped by 5 bases and J by 2 bases, with 15 bases between them. This CDR3 region has 15 residues. Germline assignment: CDR1 SGHRS and CDR2 YFSETQ.

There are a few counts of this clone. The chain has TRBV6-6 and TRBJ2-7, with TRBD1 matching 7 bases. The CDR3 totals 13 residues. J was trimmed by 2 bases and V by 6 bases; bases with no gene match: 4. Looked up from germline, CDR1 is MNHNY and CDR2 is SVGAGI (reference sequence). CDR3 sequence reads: CASRPGQTYEQYV. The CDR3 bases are TGTGCCAGCAGACCGGGACAGACCTACGAGCAGTACGTC.

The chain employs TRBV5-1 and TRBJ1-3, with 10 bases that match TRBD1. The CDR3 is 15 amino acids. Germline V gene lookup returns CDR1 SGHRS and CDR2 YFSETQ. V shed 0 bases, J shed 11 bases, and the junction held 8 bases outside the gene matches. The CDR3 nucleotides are TGCGCCAGCAGCTTGGCCGGGACAGGGGCAAGGGCCATATATTTT. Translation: CASSLAGTGARAIYF.

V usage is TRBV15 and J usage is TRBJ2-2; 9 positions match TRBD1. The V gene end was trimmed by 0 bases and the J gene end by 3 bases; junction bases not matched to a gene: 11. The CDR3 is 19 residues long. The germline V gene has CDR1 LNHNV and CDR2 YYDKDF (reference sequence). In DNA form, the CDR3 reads TGTGCCACCAGCAGAGATGGAAACAGGGGGCCGGTTTACACCGGGGAGCTGTTTTTT. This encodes CATSRDGNRGPVYTGELFF.

As DNA, the CDR3 is TGTGCCTGGAGTCCGTTCGGAGAGACCCAGTACTTC. Amino acids: CAWSPFGETQYF. This chain connects TRBV30 to TRBJ2-5; D ambiguous. This CDR3 is built from 12 residues. CDR1 is GTSNPN, CDR2 SVGIG, per germline (reference sequence). Trimming left V 2 bases short and J 4 bases short, with 8 bases between.

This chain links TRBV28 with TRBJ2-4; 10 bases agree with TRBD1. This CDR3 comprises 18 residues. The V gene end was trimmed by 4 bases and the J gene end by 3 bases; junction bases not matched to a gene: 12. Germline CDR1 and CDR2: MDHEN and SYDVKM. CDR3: CASSSGTGDPLGKNIQYF. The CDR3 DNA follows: TGTGCCAGCAGTTCAGGGACAGGGGATCCCCTAGGCAAAAACATTCAGTACTTC.

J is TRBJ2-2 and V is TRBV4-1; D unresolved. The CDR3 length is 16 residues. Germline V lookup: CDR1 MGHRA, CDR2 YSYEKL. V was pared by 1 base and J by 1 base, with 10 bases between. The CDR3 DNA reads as TGCGCCAGCAGCCAAGCACATCAGGAGAACACCGGGGAGCTGTTTTTT. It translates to CASSQAHQENTGELFF.

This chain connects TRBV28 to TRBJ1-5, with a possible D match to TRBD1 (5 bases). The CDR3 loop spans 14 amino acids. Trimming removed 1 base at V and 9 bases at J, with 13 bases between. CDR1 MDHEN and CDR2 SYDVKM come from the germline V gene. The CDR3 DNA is TGTGCCAGCAGTTTATCAGGGAAACCCCGGCCCCAGCATTTT. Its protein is CASSLSGKPRPQHF.